This T cell receptor (beta chain) is drawn from a study of blood T cell repertoires in COVID-19. Study context: Acute and convalescent COVID-19 specimens originated in the United States, Italy and Spain.

This CDR3 spans 17 amino acids. Per the germline V gene, CDR1 is SGHNT and CDR2 is YENEEA. The trim removed 2 bases at V and 0 bases at J, leaving 7 bases unmatched. Authors' processing steps: Counts of nucleated cells, estimated from reference gene primer amplification, were obtained. Generated by immunoSEQ multiplex PCR, the TCRdb table keeps only in-frame clones and is missing some. V, J and clone size reflect that table, while D and trimming were determined from the DNA. The sample holds around 43,000 clones, approximately 80% seen once. This clone was observed a few times. The TCR was taken from a human donor in a cohort sampled during active COVID-19. J is TRBJ2-3 and V is TRBV11-3; 8 bases map to TRBD2. Sequencing was performed on peripheral blood. The CDR3 here is CASSLQGGGPSTDTQYF. DNA of the CDR3: TGTGCCAGCAGCTTACAAGGCGGGGGGCCAAGCACAGATACGCAGTATTTT.